The 17 T cell receptor beta chains reported below all come from one sample, sequenced in a study of regulatory T cells in long-lasting Graves disease listed by TCRdb under 2021. Libraries were built with multiplex PCR. Sequencing instrument: Illumina HiSeq 4000. TCR beta libraries were built with iRepertoire HTBI primers and Arm-PCR amplification of CDR3 regions. TCRdb itself trimmed the public reads at Q25 with fastp, ran MiXCR and retained productive beta chains. One record per CDR3 amino acid sequence lists the most common genes and DNA. The sample table shows roughly 400,000 distinct CDR3 sequences, and around 20% are seen once. The ten largest clonotypes hold less than 25% of the sample. The sample's time point label, in plain terms: persistent/refractory GD, antithyroid drugs over 5 years with positive TRAb. For both TCR sequencing and RNA sequencing, RNA was extracted from PBMCs using TRIzol.

Source: peripheral blood mononuclear cells (PBMCs), taken when the disease was refractory, from a patient treated with antithyroid drugs. These receptors came from a female donor with Graves disease.

As to this clonotype: This may be a read error, as it is one base from a much larger clone. The V and J genes are TRBV3-1 and TRBJ2-6; a possible D gene is TRBD1 (6 bases). The V gene's germline CDR1 is LGHDT and CDR2 YNNKEL (reference sequence). The CDR3 covers 15 residues. CDR3 region: CASSPGASGANVLIF. The DNA of the CDR3 is TGTGCCAGCAGCCCAGGGGCATCTGGGGCCAACGTCCTGATTTTC.

CDR3 nucleotide sequence: TGTGCCAGCAGCTTCTTGAGCCAGGGGGGGAGTGGCTACACCTTC. It translates to CASSFLSQGGSGYTF. This rearrangement joins TRBV7-2 to TRBJ1-2; TRBD1 aligns across 7 bases. The CDR3 is 15 residues long. From germline, CDR1 is SGHTA and CDR2 FQGNSA. V lost 3 bases to trimming and J lost 7 bases; unmatched junction nucleotides: 11.

The chain links TRBV6-1 to TRBJ2-2; D gene uncertain. Germline loops: CDR1 MNHNS, CDR2 SASEGT. The CDR3 loop spans 12 amino acids. V was shortened by 6 bases and J by 6 bases, with 8 bases between the two germline ends. The CDR3 protein is CASRRTPGELFF. The CDR3 bases are TGTGCCAGCAGGCGGACCCCCGGGGAGCTGTTTTTT.

This clonotype occurred a few times. The V call is TRBV2, the J call TRBJ2-1, with D tentatively TRBD1 (5 bases). Germline loops: CDR1 SNHLY, CDR2 FYNNEI. V gave up 0 bases and J gave up 10 bases, with 19 bases separating them. The CDR3 contains 16 residues. CDR3 region: CASSEAAGRVGGEQFF. In DNA, the CDR3 is TGTGCCAGCAGTGAAGCAGCAGGGCGAGTCGGTGGGGAGCAGTTCTTC.

V gene TRBV12-3 or TRBV12-4 combines with J gene TRBJ2-2; the match to TRBD2 covers 7 bases. This CDR3 is built from 14 residues. Trimming cost V 5 bases and J 3 bases; bases outside gene matches: 3. CDR3 sequence: CASSSGIHTGELFF. CDR3 DNA sequence: TGTGCCAGCAGTAGCGGGATTCACACCGGGGAGCTGTTTTTT.

A note on this clonotype: With a much larger clone just one base away, this may be a read error. The chain combines TRBV30 with TRBJ1-5, with D maybe TRBD1 (6 bases). The CDR3 consists of 13 residues. CDR1 GTSNPN and CDR2 SVGIG come from the germline V gene (reference sequence). V lost 5 bases and J lost 1, with 9 bases in between. The CDR3 region has the DNA TGTGCCTGGGCGGGACAAAGCAATCAGCCCCAGCATTTT. This gives the protein CAWAGQSNQPQHF.

The rearrangement joins TRBV30 to TRBJ1-5; D is perhaps TRBD1 (5 bases). CDR3 length: 13 amino acids. Germline V CDR1 and CDR2: GTSNPN, SVGIG (reference sequence). Trimming took off 2 bases at V and 6 bases at J, with 11 bases between the two ends. The CDR3 region is CAWSSAGRQPQHF. Here the CDR3 DNA reads TGTGCCTGGAGTTCTGCAGGGCGTCAGCCCCAGCATTTT.

This clonotype occurred many times. V usage is TRBV6-5 and J usage is TRBJ2-7, with 7 bases aligning to TRBD1. The CDR3 spans 15 residues. Losses at the gene ends were 4 bases for V and 3 bases for J; bases not matched to a gene: 9. Germline values: CDR1 MNHEY, CDR2 SVGAGI. DNA of the CDR3: TGTGCCAGCAGTTCGGGGACAGACTCTTTCTACGAGCAGTACTTC. Its translation is CASSSGTDSFYEQYF.

This clonotype was observed a handful of times. V is TRBV29-1 and J is TRBJ1-2, with 9 bases identical to TRBD1. The germline gives CDR1 SQVTM, CDR2 ANQGSEA. The trim removed 5 bases at V and 4 bases at J, leaving 8 bases unmatched. This CDR3 has 14 residues. Written as DNA, the CDR3 is TGCAGCGTTCCGGGACAGGGAACCTCCTATGGCTACACCTTC. Translating it yields CSVPGQGTSYGYTF.

This clonotype came up many times. CDR3 sequence: CSARGQGFYEQYF. The CDR3 DNA reads as TGCAGTGCTAGAGGACAGGGTTTCTACGAGCAGTACTTC. The J gene is TRBJ2-7, the V gene TRBV20-1; 7 bases line up with TRBD1. J was trimmed by 3 bases and V by 1 base; bases with no gene match: 3. Germline assignment: CDR1 DFQATT and CDR2 SNEGSKA (reference sequence). This CDR3 has 13 residues.

The chain has TRBV30 and TRBJ2-3; 7 positions match TRBD2. Germline CDR1 is GTSNPN and CDR2 is SVGIG (reference sequence). The CDR3 has 14 residues. V gave up 4 bases and J gave up 0 bases; unmatched junction bases: 4. The CDR3 sequence is CAWKDGRSTDTQYF. CDR3 nucleotides: TGTGCCTGGAAGGACGGGAGGAGCACAGATACGCAGTATTTT.

This clonotype was picked up many times. The chain employs TRBV3-1 and TRBJ2-7, with D possibly called TRBD1 or TRBD2 (5 bases each). Germline loops: CDR1 LGHDT, CDR2 YNNKEL (reference sequence). The CDR3 is 15 amino acids. The V end was cut by 1 base, the J end by 8 bases, with 18 bases between. CDR3 sequence (DNA): TGTGCCAGCAGCCAAGTCGGGTGGGACGGCGTACAGCAGTACTTC. This codes for CASSQVGWDGVQQYF.

The chain joins TRBV7-9 to TRBJ2-7; unclear D gene. Looked up from germline, CDR1 is SEHNR and CDR2 is FQNEAQ (reference sequence). The CDR3 consists of 11 residues. V was shortened by 1 base and J by 11 bases, with 9 bases between the two germline ends. The CDR3 sequence is CASSLGPEEYF. DNA of the CDR3: TGTGCCAGCAGCTTAGGCCCGGAAGAGTACTTC.

This clonotype turned up a few times. In DNA form, the CDR3 reads TGTGCCTGGAGTAGGACAGGGAAAGGCTACGAGCAGTACTTC. It encodes CAWSRTGKGYEQYF. V and J are TRBV30 and TRBJ2-7, with TRBD1 matching 8 bases. Losses at the gene ends were 2 bases for V and 3 bases for J; bases not matched to a gene: 6. The length of the CDR3 is 14 residues. CDR1 and CDR2 from the germline V gene are GTSNPN and SVGIG (reference sequence).

This clonotype has ten or more counts. V is TRBV6-2 or TRBV6-3 and J is TRBJ2-1; 8 nucleotides match TRBD2. CDR1 is MNHEY, CDR2 SVGEGT, per germline. J was trimmed by 4 bases and V by 0 bases; bases with no gene match: 5. The CDR3 is 16 residues long. The CDR3 loop reads CASSYSTSGGYNEQFF. Written as DNA, the CDR3 is TGTGCCAGCAGTTACTCGACGAGCGGGGGTTACAATGAGCAGTTCTTC.

The V and J genes are TRBV14 and TRBJ2-7; a possible D gene is TRBD1 (5 bases). Germline CDR1 SGHDN, CDR2 FVKESK. The CDR3 consists of 16 residues. V was cut by 0 bases and J by 1 base, with 13 bases left in between. Written as DNA, the CDR3 is TGTGCCAGCAGCCAAGAGTATCCAGGGCTTTCCTACGAGCAGTACTTC. It codes for CASSQEYPGLSYEQYF.

The gene calls are TRBV2 and TRBJ1-5; 9 bases align to TRBD1. J was trimmed by 4 bases and V by 6 bases; bases with no gene match: 16. Germline V gene data show CDR1 as SNHLY and CDR2 as FYNNEI. The CDR3 is 18 residues long. CDR3: CASSFDKQGAPFNQPQHF. The CDR3 nucleotides are TGTGCCAGCAGCTTTGATAAACAGGGGGCCCCCTTTAATCAGCCCCAGCATTTT.